Each of the 7 T cell receptor beta chains below was sequenced from the same sample in a study of cytomegalovirus exposure and HLA in healthy donors. 13 Jbeta primers and 60 Vbeta primers were used for the PCR. Assay used: immunoSEQ multiplex PCR; TCRdb lists only in-frame clones, some missing. In the table there are about 98,000 clones, more than 60% of which are singletons. Sequencing was carried out using PBMCs. The source is a human donor in good health.

The chain combines TRBV6-5 with TRBJ1-6; D unclear. Germline CDR1 reads MNHEY; CDR2 reads SVGAGI. V shed 6 bases and J shed 9 bases, with 15 bases lying between them. This CDR3 comprises 14 residues. The CDR3 is CASRPGYGSSPLHF. In nucleotides, the CDR3 is TGTGCCAGCAGACCCGGATACGGGAGTTCACCCCTCCACTTT.

The rearrangement uses TRBV10-1 and TRBJ1-2; D is undetermined. Trimming removed 0 bases from V and 7 bases from J, with 9 bases in between. The CDR3 is 13 residues long. Germline CDR1 reads WNHNN; CDR2 reads SYGVQD (reference sequence). CDR3 protein: CASSESSLRGYTF. The CDR3 DNA follows: TGCGCCAGCAGTGAGTCAAGTCTACGTGGCTACACCTTC.

The chain recombines TRBV9 with TRBJ2-7; D gene unclear. The CDR3 is 15 amino acids. Germline CDR1 reads SGDLS; CDR2 reads YYNGEE. V lost 3 bases and J 2 bases, leaving 15 bases between the germline ends. Here the CDR3 reads CASSAGGGSPYEQYF. Here the CDR3 DNA reads TGTGCCAGCAGCGCCGGTGGCGGCAGCCCCTACGAGCAGTACTTC.

The rearrangement uses TRBV4-2 and TRBJ2-4; maybe TRBD2 (5 bases). Germline V gene data show CDR1 as LGHNA and CDR2 as YNFKEQ. The CDR3 extends over 17 amino acids. V was clipped by 0 bases and J by 5 bases, with 17 bases between them. The CDR3 sequence: CASSQDKSGSYENIQYF. CDR3 sequence (DNA): TGTGCCAGCAGCCAAGACAAAAGCGGCTCTTACGAAAACATTCAGTACTTC.

J is TRBJ2-7 and V is TRBV14, with D perhaps TRBD2 (7 bases). Germline values: CDR1 SGHDN, CDR2 FVKESK. This CDR3 spans 14 amino acids. The V and J ends lost 4 bases and 4 bases respectively, with 14 bases between them. CDR3 coding DNA: TGTGCCAGCAGCCCCATAAAGGGGGGGTACGAGCAGTACTTC. It codes for CASSPIKGGYEQYF.

This clone occurred once. This chain joins TRBV5-5 and TRBJ2-3, with 7 bases matching TRBD2. Germline loops: CDR1 SGHKS, CDR2 YYEKEE (reference sequence). The CDR3 runs to 13 residues. V shed 3 bases, J shed 5 bases, and the junction held 3 bases outside the gene matches. The CDR3, as DNA: TGTGCCAGCAGCTGGGAGGGCTTAGATACGCAGTATTTT. The encoded protein is CASSWEGLDTQYF.

This clone appeared once. The V and J genes are TRBV4-2 and TRBJ2-3, with 8 bases aligning to TRBD1. The trim removed 0 bases at V and 1 base at J, leaving 0 bases unmatched. The CDR3 is made up of 15 amino acids. CDR1 and CDR2 (germline): LGHNA, YNFKEQ. The CDR3 here is CASSQEQGGTDTQYF. In nucleotides, the CDR3 is TGTGCCAGCAGCCAAGAACAGGGGGGCACAGATACGCAGTATTTT.